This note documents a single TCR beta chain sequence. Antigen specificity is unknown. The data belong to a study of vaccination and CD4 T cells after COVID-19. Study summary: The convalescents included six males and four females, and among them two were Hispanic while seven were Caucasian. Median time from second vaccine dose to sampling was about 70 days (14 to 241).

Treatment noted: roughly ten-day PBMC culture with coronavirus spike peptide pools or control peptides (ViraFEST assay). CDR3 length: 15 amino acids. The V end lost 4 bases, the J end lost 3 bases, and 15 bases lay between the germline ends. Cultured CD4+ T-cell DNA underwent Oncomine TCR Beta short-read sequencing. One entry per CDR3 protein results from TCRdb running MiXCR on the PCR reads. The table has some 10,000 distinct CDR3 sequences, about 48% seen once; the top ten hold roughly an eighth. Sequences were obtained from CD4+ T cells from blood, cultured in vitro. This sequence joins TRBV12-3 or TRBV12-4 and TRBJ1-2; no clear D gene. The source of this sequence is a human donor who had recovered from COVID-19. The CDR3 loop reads CASSSGSRTHYGYTF. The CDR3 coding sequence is TGTGCCAGCAGTTCAGGTTCCAGGACCCACTATGGCTACACCTTC.